What follows is one T cell receptor beta chain and its context. No antigen is known for it. The CDR3 contains 9 residues. This sample is part of a study of T-cell memory formation after mild COVID-19. As for the study in general: Largely donor-specific TCR clusters were found. Overall study results and limits: Contracting CD4+ clones sat mainly in CM and EM; CD8+ in EMRA.

Libraries for TCRalpha and TCRbeta carried sample barcodes and unique molecular identifiers via 5'RACE. TCRdb re-analysed the 5' RACE reads in MiXCR, keeping a single row per CDR3 protein. The sample has 270,000 or so distinct CDR3 sequences, around 15% seen once. The sequenced material came from PBMCs or a T cell subset sorted from them (not recorded which). The genes are TRBV21-1 and TRBJ2-5. TRBV21-1 is assigned pseudogene status. The sequence was collected from a man aged 18 to 35 who had mild COVID-19 (a few samples of this study predate the infection). Cell type and time point are not known. In nucleotides, the CDR3 is TGTGCCAGCGAAGAGACCCAGTACTTC. This sequence encodes CASEETQYF.